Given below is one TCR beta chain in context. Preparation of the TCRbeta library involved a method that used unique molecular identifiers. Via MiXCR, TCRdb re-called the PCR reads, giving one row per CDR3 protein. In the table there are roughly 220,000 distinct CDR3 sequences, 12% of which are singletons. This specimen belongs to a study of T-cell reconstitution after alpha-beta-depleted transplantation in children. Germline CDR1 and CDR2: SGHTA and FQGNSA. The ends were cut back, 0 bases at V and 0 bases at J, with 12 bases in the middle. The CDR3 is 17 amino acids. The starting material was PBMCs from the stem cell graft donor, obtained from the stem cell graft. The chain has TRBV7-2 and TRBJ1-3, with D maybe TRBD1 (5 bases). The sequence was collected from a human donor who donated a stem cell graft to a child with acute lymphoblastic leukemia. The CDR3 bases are TGTGCCAGCAGCTTAGCCGCAGGGTCTATCTCTGGAAACACCATATATTTT. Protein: CASSLAAGSISGNTIYF.